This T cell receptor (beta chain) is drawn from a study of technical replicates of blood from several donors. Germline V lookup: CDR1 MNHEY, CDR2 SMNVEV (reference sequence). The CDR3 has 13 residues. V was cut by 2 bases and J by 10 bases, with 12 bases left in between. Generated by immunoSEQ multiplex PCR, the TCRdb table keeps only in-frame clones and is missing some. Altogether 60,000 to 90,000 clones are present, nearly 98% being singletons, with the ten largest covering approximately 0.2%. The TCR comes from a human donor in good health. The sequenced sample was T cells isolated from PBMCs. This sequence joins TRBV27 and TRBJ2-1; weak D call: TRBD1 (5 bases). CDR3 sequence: CASSLRTPHEQFF. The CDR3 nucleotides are TGTGCCAGCAGTTTACGGACACCCCACGAGCAGTTCTTC.